Listed below are T cell receptor beta chains from one sample, sequenced in a study of T cell responses to AZD1222 COVID-19 vaccine. Assay used: immunoSEQ multiplex PCR; TCRdb lists only in-frame clones, some missing. Of under 45,000 clones listed, 80% to 85% are singletons. Sequencing used peripheral blood, obtained 28 days after the second AZD1222 dose. Receptors were obtained from an adult who received the AZD1222 COVID-19 vaccine. CDR3s include the opening cysteine and the closing phenylalanine or tryptophan. The D gene is left open where the match is weak. Size values are once, few and many counts, or a class for expanded clones, and some rows have none.

.	TRBJ1-1	once	TRBV15	TGTGCCACCAGCAGTACCCAGACAAGGGTTTATGAAGCTTTCTTT	CATSSTQTRVYEAFF
TRBD1	TRBJ2-7	once	TRBV25-1	TGTGCCAGCAGTAAGACAGGGGGTCGGACCGGGGAGCAGTACTTC	CASSKTGGRTGEQYF
.	TRBJ2-1	.	TRBV5-1	TGCGCCAGCAGCTTGGACGGACAGATCCTGAGGGATGAGCAGTTCTTC	CASSLDGQILRDEQFF
.	TRBJ2-4	.	TRBV6-6	TGTGCCAGCAGTCCTACGGGGCGGGACACAAACATTCAGTACTTC	CASSPTGRDTNIQYF
TRBD1	TRBJ2-5	.	TRBV2	TGTGCCAGCAGTTTTACAGGGGTACAAGAGACCCAGTACTTC	CASSFTGVQETQYF
.	TRBJ1-2	.	TRBV5-6	TGTGCCAGCAGCTTGAGCTCTGCGGGCTACACCTTC	CASSLSSAGYTF
.	TRBJ1-2	.	TRBV12-5	TGTGCTAGTGGTTTGGCGGACAGTGGCTACACCTTC	CASGLADSGYTF
.	TRBJ1-1	.	TRBV6-1	TGTGCCAGCAGTGAAGTACTTCTCGGATCTGAAGCTTTCTTT	CASSEVLLGSEAFF
.	TRBJ2-3	.	TRBV3-1/TRBV3-2	TGTGCCAGCAGCCAAGCAGGTGGGGGGGGGCACAGTAAAGATACGCAGTATTTT	CASSQAGGGGHSKDTQYF
TRBD1	TRBJ1-6	few	TRBV7-9	TGTGCCAGCAGCTTCCGGGACAGGGGGTCACCCCTCCACTTT	CASSFRDRGSPLHF